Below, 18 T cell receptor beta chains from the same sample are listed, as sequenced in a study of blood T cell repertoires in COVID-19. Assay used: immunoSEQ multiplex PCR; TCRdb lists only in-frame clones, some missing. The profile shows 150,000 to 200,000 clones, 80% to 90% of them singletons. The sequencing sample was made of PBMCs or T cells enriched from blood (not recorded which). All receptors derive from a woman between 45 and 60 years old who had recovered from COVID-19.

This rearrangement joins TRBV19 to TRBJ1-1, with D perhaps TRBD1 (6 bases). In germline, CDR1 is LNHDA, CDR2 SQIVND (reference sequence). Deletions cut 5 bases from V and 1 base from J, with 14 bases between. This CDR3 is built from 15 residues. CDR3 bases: TGTGCCAGTAGTGTCTCCGGACAGACGAACACTGAAGCTTTCTTT. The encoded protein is CASSVSGQTNTEAFF.

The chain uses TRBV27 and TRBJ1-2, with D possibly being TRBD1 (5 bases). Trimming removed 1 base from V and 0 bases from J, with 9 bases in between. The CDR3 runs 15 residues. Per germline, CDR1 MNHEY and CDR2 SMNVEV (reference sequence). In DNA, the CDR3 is TGTGCCAGCAGTTTATACACAGGAGCTAACTATGGCTACACCTTC. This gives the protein CASSLYTGANYGYTF.

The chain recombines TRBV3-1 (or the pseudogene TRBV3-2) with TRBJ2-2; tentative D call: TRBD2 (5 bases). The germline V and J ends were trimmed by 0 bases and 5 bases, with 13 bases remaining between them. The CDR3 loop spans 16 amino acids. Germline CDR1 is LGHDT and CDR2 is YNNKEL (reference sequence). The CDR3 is CASSQERGMGTGELFF. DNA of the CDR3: TGTGCCAGCAGCCAAGAAAGAGGGATGGGGACCGGGGAGCTGTTTTTT.

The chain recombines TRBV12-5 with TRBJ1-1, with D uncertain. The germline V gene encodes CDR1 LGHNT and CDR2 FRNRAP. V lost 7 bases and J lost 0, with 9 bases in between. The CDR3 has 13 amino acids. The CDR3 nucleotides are TGTGCTAGTGATAATGGCTTGAACACTGAAGCTTTCTTT. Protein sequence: CASDNGLNTEAFF.

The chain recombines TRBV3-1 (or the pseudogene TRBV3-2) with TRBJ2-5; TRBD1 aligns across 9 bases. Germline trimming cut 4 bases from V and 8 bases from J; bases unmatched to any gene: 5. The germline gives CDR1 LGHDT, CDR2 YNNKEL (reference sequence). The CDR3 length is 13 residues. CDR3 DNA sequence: TGTGCCAGCAGCCCCCCGGGACAGGGAACCCAGTACTTC. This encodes CASSPPGQGTQYF.

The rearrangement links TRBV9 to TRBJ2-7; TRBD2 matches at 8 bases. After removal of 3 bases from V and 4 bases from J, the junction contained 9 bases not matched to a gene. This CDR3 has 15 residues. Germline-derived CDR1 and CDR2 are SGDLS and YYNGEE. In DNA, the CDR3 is TGTGCCAGCAGCGCCGGACTAGCTCCCGGATACGAGCAGTACTTC. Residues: CASSAGLAPGYEQYF.

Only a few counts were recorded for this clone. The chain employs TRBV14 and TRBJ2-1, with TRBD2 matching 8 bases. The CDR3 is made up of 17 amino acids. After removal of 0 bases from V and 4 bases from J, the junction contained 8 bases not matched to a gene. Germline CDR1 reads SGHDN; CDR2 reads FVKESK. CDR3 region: CASSQDRQAGVYNEQFF. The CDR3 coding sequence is TGTGCCAGCAGCCAAGACCGACAAGCGGGAGTTTACAATGAGCAGTTCTTC.

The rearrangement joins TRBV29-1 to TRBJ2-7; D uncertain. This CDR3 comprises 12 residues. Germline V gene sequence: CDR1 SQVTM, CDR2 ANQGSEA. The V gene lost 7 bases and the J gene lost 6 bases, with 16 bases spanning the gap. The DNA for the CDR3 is TGCAGCGCCCTTCGGGTCCTCGGCGAGCAGTACTTC. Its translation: CSALRVLGEQYF.

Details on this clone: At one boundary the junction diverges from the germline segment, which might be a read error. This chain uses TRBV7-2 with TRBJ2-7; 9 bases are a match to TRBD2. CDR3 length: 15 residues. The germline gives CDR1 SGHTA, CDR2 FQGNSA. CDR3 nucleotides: TGTGCCAGCAGCTTATCCCAGCGGGGGGCCTACGAGCAGTCCTTC. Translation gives CASSLSQRGAYEQSF.

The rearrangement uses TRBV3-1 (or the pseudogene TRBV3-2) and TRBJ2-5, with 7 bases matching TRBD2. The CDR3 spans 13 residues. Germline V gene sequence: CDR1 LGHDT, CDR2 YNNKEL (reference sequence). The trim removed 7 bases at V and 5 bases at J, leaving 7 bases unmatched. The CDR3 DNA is TGTGCCAGCACCCACCGGGGGGTGGAGACCCAGTACTTC. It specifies CASTHRGVETQYF.

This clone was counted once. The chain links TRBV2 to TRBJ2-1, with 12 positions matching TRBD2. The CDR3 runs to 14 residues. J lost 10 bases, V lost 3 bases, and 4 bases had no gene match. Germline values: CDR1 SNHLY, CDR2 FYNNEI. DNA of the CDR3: TGTGCCAGCAGTGAGAGACTAGCGGGGGACGAGCAGTTCTTC. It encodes CASSERLAGDEQFF.

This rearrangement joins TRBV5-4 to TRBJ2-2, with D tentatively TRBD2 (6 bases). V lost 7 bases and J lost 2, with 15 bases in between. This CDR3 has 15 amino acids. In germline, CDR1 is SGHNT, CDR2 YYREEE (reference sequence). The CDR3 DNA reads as TGTGCCAGCGGTAAACTAGCCACAAACACCGGGGAGCTGTTTTTT. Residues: CASGKLATNTGELFF.

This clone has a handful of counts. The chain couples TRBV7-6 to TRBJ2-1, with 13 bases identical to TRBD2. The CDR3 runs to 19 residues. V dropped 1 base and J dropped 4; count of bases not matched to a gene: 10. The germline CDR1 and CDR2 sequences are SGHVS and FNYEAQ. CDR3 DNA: TGTGCCAGCAGCTTAGTCAACCCCGAGACTAGCGGGGGGTACAATGAGCAGTTCTTC. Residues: CASSLVNPETSGGYNEQFF.

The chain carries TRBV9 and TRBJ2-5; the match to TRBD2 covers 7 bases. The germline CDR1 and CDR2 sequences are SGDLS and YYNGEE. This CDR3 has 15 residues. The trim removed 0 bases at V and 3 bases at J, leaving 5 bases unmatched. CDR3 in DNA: TGTGCCAGCAGCGTAGGGCGCGGGGGTAAAGAGACCCAGTACTTC. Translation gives CASSVGRGGKETQYF. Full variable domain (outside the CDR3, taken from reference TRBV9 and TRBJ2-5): DSGVTQTPKHLITATGQRVTLRCSPRSGDLSVYWYQQSLDQGLQFLIQYYNGEERAKGNILERFSAQQFPDLHSELNLSSLELGDSALYFCASSVGRGGKETQYFGPGTRLLVL.

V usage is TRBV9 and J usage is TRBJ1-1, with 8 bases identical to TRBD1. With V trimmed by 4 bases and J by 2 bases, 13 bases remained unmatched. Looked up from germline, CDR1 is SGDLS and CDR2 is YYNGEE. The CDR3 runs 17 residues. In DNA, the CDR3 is TGTGCCAGCAGCCCCCACCCGACAGGGGCAAAAAACACTGAAGCTTTCTTT. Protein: CASSPHPTGAKNTEAFF.

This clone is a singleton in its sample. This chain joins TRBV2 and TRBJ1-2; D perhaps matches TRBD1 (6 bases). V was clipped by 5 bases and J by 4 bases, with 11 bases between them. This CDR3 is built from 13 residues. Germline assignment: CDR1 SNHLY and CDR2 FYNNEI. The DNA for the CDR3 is TGTGCCAGCAGTCGGGACATATCCTATGGCTACACCTTC. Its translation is CASSRDISYGYTF.

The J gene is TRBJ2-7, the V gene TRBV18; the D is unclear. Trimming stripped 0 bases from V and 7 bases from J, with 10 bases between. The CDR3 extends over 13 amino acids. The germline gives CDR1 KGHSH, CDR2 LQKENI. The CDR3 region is CASSPPPSREQYF. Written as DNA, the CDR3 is TGTGCCAGCTCACCACCCCCCTCGAGGGAGCAGTACTTC.

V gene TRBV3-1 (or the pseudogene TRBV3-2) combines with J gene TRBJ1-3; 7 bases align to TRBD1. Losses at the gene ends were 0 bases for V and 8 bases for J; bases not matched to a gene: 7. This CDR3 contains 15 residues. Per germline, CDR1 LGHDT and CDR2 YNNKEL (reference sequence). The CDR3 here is CASSQEPDRADTIYF. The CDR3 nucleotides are TGTGCCAGCAGCCAAGAACCCGACAGGGCGGACACCATATATTTT.